This T cell receptor (beta chain) came from a study of blood T cell repertoires in COVID-19 (TCRdb year 2020). In terms of the full investigation: The collaborator samples originated in the United States, Italy and Spain and spanned the acute and convalescent phases of COVID-19. The dataset comprised deeply sampled blood TCRbeta repertoires from subjects exposed to, actively infected with, or recovered from COVID-19. Samples were obtained from the ongoing ImmuneRACE study (first 160 participants) and from approximately 1,200 subjects provided by 6 global collaborators. The sample metadata nearly always contained a de-identified subject ID, COVID-19 status, age in years and sex. A freely available public database, intended as a resource for researchers studying the immune response to SARS-CoV-2, is where the repertoires were released. The material from the prospective study consisted of cDNA or gDNA derived from T cells, B-cell-depleted T cells, or PBMCs. Where available, HLA class I and class II types were taken from metadata supplied by the sample provider and were not determined by assay-based typing.

The CDR3 has 14 amino acids, counting the end cysteine and phenylalanine. Only the CDR3 region is kept as DNA, spanning 42 bases read in frame from base 1. Sequences SQVTM (CDR1) and ANQGSEA (CDR2) are obtained from the germline V gene. At the junction V is shortened by 6 bases and J by 5 bases, with 19 bases in between. Another Seattle source contributed samples from volunteer blood donors who had recovered from COVID-19. Collaborating institutions collected whole blood in K2EDTA tubes following their own protocols. For TCRbeta analysis, collaborators shipped samples in one of three forms: frozen whole blood, isolated PBMCs, or DNA extracted from either of those sample types. A note on this clone: Its antigen has not been determined. No base-level quality is on record; no much larger clone is a single base apart.

TCRbeta CDR3 regions were amplified from genomic DNA using the immunoSEQ Assay, a bias-controlled multiplex PCR. The authors processed their data as follows. Nucleated cell counts per sample were estimated from amplification of reference gene primers within the assay. To quantify the absolute abundance of each unique TCRbeta CDR3 rearrangement, sequence reads were collapsed and filtered. For each sample, productive Simpson clonality was calculated by taking the square root of Simpson's diversity index across productive rearrangements. The clones in this table, taken by TCRdb from immuneACCESS, are in-frame only. Not every clone is retained; where verified, under half of the shortfall comes from an unresolved V gene, and the cause of the rest is unknown. D and trimming come from the DNA, and the V and J calls and clone size come from that table. Here the sample has hundreds of thousands of clones; around 89% occur a single time. The ten largest make up about 0.99% of the sample.

Beyond this particular receptor, the publication reports: How much clinical and demographic metadata was included differed by source and by participant, and the metadata was provided uncurated.

The clonotype comes from a woman in her thirties or forties who had recovered from COVID-19. The material sequenced was peripheral blood. The chain was built from TRBV29-1 and TRBJ1-1; the D gene cannot be resolved reliably. CDR3 region: CSVKTYGGRTEAFF. Here is the DNA: TGCAGCGTGAAGACTTACGGTGGGAGGACTGAAGCTTTCTTT.